The entry below gives a single T cell receptor beta chain sequence along with its context. The antigen is not known. TCRdb re-called the 5' RACE reads and catalogs CDR3 proteins one per entry, DNA excluded. Reported are roughly 430,000 distinct CDR3 sequences; the ten largest clones contain 7.3%. The data stem from a study of T cells expressing NK-cell markers. Study-wide background: Most of the eight sequenced donors were HCMV-seropositive; one was seronegative. Study outcomes and limitations: Uncertainty persisted over the HCMV specificity of expanded NKG2C+ T cell clones.

The CDR3 spans 13 residues. From germline, CDR1 is DFQATT and CDR2 SNEGSKA (reference sequence). Sequencing input: blood T cells: a sorted CD56 or NKG2C T cell subset, CD4+ or CD8+ T cells, or bulk PBMC T cells (not recorded which). The receptor's source is a woman between 18 and 69 years old in good health. The chain couples TRBV20-1 to TRBJ2-1; TCRdb's D call, TRBD1, is unchecked because there is no DNA. The CDR3 spells CSASPIKGNEQFF.